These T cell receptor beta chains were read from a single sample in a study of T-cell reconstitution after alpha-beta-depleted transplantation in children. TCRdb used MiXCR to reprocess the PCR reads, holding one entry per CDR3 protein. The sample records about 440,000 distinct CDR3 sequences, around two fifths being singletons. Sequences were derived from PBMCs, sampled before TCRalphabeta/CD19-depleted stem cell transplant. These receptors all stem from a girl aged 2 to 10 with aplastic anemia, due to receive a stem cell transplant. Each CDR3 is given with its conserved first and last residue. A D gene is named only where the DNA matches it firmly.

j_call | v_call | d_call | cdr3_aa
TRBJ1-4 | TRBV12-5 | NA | CASGRDLNEKLFF
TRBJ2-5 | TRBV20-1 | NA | CSARKGTGETQYF
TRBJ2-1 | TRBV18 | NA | CASSRLGLIPGNEQFF
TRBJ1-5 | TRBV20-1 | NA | CSAADTLGGNQPQHF
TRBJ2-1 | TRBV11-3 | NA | CASSFAATTLAEQFF
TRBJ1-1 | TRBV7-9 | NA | CASSLPPDTEAFF
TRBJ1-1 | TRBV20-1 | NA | CSAARVGTEAFF
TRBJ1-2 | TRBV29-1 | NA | CSAGTLYGYTF
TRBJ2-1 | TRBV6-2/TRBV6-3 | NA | CASSYDNEQFF
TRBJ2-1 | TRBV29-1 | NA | CSVNEQFF
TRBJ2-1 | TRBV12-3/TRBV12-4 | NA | CASSLVGSLNEQFF
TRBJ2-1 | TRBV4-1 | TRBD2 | CASSQDGWGLAANEQFF
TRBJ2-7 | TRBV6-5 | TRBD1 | CASSYSDRGYEQYF
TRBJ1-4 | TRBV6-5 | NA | CASSYSAGREKLFF
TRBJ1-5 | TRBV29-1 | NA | CSVAGFAGQPQHF
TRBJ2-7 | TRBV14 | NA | CASSPLTGMNYEQYF
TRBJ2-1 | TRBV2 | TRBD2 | CARYEGSSGSRSYNEQFF
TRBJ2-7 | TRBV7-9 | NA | CASSPPGGRQYF
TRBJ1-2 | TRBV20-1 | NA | CSARLSGGGVNYGYTF
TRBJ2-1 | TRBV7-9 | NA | CATRGPSYNEQFF
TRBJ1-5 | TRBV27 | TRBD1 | CASSLRTGFQPQHF
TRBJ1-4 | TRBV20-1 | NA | CSANPRPGLLGEKLFF
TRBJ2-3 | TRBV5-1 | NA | CASSLIQITDTQYF
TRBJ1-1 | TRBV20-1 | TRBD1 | CSARETGNLNTEAFF
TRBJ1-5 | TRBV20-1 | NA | CSARRSPGNSNQPQHF
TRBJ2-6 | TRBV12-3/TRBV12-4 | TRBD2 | CASSSTSGRSSGANVLTF
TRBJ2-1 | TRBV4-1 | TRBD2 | CASTDRTSVNNEQFF
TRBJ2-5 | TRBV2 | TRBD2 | CASSESGGPFAF
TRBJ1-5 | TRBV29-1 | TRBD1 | CSVGTGSNQPQHF
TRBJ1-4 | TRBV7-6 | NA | CASSWTATGEKLFF
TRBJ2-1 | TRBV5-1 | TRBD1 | CASSWDRGILGSEQFF
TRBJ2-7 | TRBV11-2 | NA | CASGSRGSYEQYF
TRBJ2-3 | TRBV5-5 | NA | CASSWYGSSTDTQYF
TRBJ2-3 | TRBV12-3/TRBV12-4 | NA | CASSWDFRPTDTQYF
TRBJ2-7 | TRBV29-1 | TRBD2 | CSVSGGGLSYEQYF
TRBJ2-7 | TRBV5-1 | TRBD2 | CASSSFSGVLYEQYF
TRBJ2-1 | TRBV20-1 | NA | CSAREQVGSSQFF
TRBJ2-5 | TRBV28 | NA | CASSSLSGALGETQYF
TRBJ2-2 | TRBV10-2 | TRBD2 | CAGRPAGGPTGELFF
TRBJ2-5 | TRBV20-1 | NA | CRGGSGNIQETQYF